Listed below are T cell receptor beta chains from one sample, sequenced in a study of T cell changes during pregnancy in multiple sclerosis. The repertoire was sequenced with immunoSEQ multiplex PCR; TCRdb's copy has only in-frame clones and lacks some. The table shows 60,000 to 90,000 clones, with more than 85% occurring only once. The sequences come from peripheral blood, collected after pregnancy. The receptors originated from a female donor in good health, enrolled as a control in a pregnancy study. The CDR3 runs from the conserved cysteine through the conserved F or W. The order of the fields is J gene, D gene, clone size, V gene, CDR3 DNA, CDR3 protein. A D gene is named only where the DNA matches it firmly. The size field is filled for only some rows; it gives once, few, many or a size class.

>TRBJ2-5|NA|NA|TRBV5-1
TGCGCCAGCAGCTTGGGGGGGCCCCAAGAGACCCAGTACTTC
CASSLGGPQETQYF
>TRBJ2-3|TRBD2|few|TRBV6-4
TGTGCCAGCGCCTCGACTAGCGGGAGCACAGATACGCAGTATTTT
CASASTSGSTDTQYF
>TRBJ2-1|NA|NA|TRBV6-4
TGTGCCAGCAGTGACCCTCCCTTCCCCAGGTTCCCCTACAATGAGCAGTTCTTC
CASSDPPFPRFPYNEQFF
>TRBJ2-7|TRBD1|NA|TRBV18
TGTGCCAGCTCACTGGGACAGGGGTTGCGGGTGAGCGAGCAGTACTTC
CASSLGQGLRVSEQYF
>TRBJ1-2|NA|NA|TRBV27
TGTGCCAGCAGTTTATACGGGATCAGTAAGTTAGCTAACTATGGCTACACCTTC
CASSLYGISKLANYGYTF
>TRBJ1-5|NA|NA|TRBV30
TGTGCCTGGAGTGTCGCCAGGAGCAATCAGCCCCAGCATTTT
CAWSVARSNQPQHF
>TRBJ2-5|TRBD2|NA|TRBV9
TGTGCCAGCAGCCTTACTAGCGGGGGGCGAGGAGAGACCCAGTACTTC
CASSLTSGGRGETQYF
>TRBJ2-1|NA|NA|TRBV5-4
TGTGCCAGCAGCTTGTCTCGGGGCTCCTACAATGAGCAGTTCTTC
CASSLSRGSYNEQFF
>TRBJ1-1|NA|few|TRBV5-4
TGTGCCAGCAGCTTGGCCACAGGTGAAGCTTTCTTT
CASSLATGEAFF
>TRBJ2-1|TRBD2|once|TRBV5-1
TGCGCCAGCAGCTTGGATGCGTCCGGGACTAGCGGGAACAATGAGCAGTTCTTC
CASSLDASGTSGNNEQFF
>TRBJ2-3|TRBD2|NA|TRBV19
TGTGCCAGTAGACCGGGGGGGCGGGGAGATACGCAGTATTTT
CASRPGGRGDTQYF
>TRBJ2-7|TRBD2|NA|TRBV7-2
TGTGCCAGCAGCTTAAGACTAGCGGGGTCCTACGAGCAGTACTTC
CASSLRLAGSYEQYF
>TRBJ1-6|NA|NA|TRBV6-5
TGTGCCAGCAGGGGGGGACTACGGAACAATTCACCCCTCCACTTT
CASRGGLRNNSPLHF
>TRBJ1-2|NA|NA|TRBV9
TGTGCCAGCAGCTCCCGTGGACGGTCTGGGAGGGAGGTCGACTATGGCTACACCTTC
CASSSRGRSGREVDYGYTF
>TRBJ2-5|TRBD1|NA|TRBV2
TGTGCCAGCAGTACCGGGACAGCGATCCAAGAGACCCAGTACTTC
CASSTGTAIQETQYF
>TRBJ1-1|NA|NA|TRBV11-1
TGTGCCAGCAGCTCCTCCTGGCTCGAGAACACTGAAGCTTTCTTT
CASSSSWLENTEAFF
>TRBJ2-3|NA|NA|TRBV2
TGTGCCAGCAGTCAGGGGAGGGCAGATACGCAGTATTTT
CASSQGRADTQYF
>TRBJ2-7|TRBD1|NA|TRBV29-1
TGCAGCTTCAGGGACAGGGGACGCTACGAGCAGTACTTC
CSFRDRGRYEQYF
>TRBJ2-2|TRBD2|once|TRBV7-3
TGTGCCAGCAGACCGAGCGGGGGGGTAGCCGGGGAGCTGTTTTTT
CASRPSGGVAGELFF
>TRBJ1-2|TRBD1|few|TRBV6-6
TGTGCCAGCAGTTACTCGTCAGGGGGCGGCTACACCTTC
CASSYSSGGGYTF
>TRBJ2-7|TRBD1|NA|TRBV9
TGTGCCAGCAGCGTTGCCGGGACAGGGGGCTACGAGCAGTACTTC
CASSVAGTGGYEQYF
>TRBJ2-2|TRBD2|NA|TRBV9
TGTGCCAGCAGCGTATTGCCCAGCGGGGGATGGCGCACCGGGGAGCTGTTTTTT
CASSVLPSGGWRTGELFF
>TRBJ2-5|TRBD1|NA|TRBV28
TGTGCCAGCAGGCCCGGGACAGGGTTGCAAGAGACCCAGTACTTC
CASRPGTGLQETQYF
>TRBJ2-1|NA|NA|TRBV6-6
TGTGCCAGCAGTTACTCGATAGGGGTCAATGAGCAGTTCTTC
CASSYSIGVNEQFF
>TRBJ2-1|TRBD2|NA|TRBV11-2
TGTGCCAGCACCAACCCCCGGGACGGGGGGTACAATGAGCAGTTCTTC
CASTNPRDGGYNEQFF
>TRBJ2-5|TRBD2|NA|TRBV20-1
TGCAGCGGGAGGGGGGGGGAGACCCAGTACTTC
CSGRGGETQYF
>TRBJ2-1|TRBD1|NA|TRBV2
TGTGCCAGCAGTGTTGGCGGGACAGGGTCCAATGAGCAGTTCTTC
CASSVGGTGSNEQFF
>TRBJ1-1|TRBD1|once|TRBV18
TGTGCCAGCTCAGCGAACAGGGGGCGGGACACTGAAGCTTTCTTT
CASSANRGRDTEAFF
>TRBJ2-2|TRBD2|once|TRBV5-4
TGTGCCAGCAGCTGGGACGACGGTGGACTAGACAACACCGGGGAGCTGTTTTTT
CASSWDDGGLDNTGELFF
>TRBJ1-6|NA|NA|TRBV5-8
TGTGCCAGCAGCTTGACAGGGCGTAATTCACCCCTCCACTTT
CASSLTGRNSPLHF
>TRBJ2-7|TRBD2|NA|TRBV4-1
TGCGCCAGCAGCCCCGGGACTAGCGGGCCCTGGCAGCAGTACTTC
CASSPGTSGPWQQYF
>TRBJ2-7|TRBD2|NA|TRBV28
TGTGCCAGCGCGATTGAGGCGGGAGTTTCCTACTACGAGCAGTACTTC
CASAIEAGVSYYEQYF
>TRBJ1-4|NA|NA|TRBV7-8
TGTGCCAGCAGCCCACAACAGGAAAAACTGTTTTTT
CASSPQQEKLFF
>TRBJ1-2|TRBD1|NA|TRBV6-6
TGTGCCAGCAGTTACGTAGTGGGACAGGGCTATGGCTACACCTTC
CASSYVVGQGYGYTF
>TRBJ2-5|NA|NA|TRBV7-2
TGTGCCAGCAGCTTAAACGCGAAAGAGACCCAGTACTTC
CASSLNAKETQYF
>TRBJ2-1|TRBD1|NA|TRBV29-1
TGCAGCTCCGGACAGGCGCATGAGCAGTTCTTC
CSSGQAHEQFF
>TRBJ1-1|TRBD1|NA|TRBV10-2
TGCGCCAGCAGCCTACAGGGGGCGAACACTGAAGCTTTCTTT
CASSLQGANTEAFF
>TRBJ1-3|TRBD1|NA|TRBV6-1
TGTGCCAGCGGCAACAGGGGATTTTCTGGAAACACCATATATTTT
CASGNRGFSGNTIYF
>TRBJ2-3|NA|NA|TRBV19
TGTGCCAGTATCCCGACAGGGAGGTCGGATACGCAGTATTTT
CASIPTGRSDTQYF
>TRBJ1-1|NA|NA|TRBV28
TGTGCCAGCAGTTTACCCAGCGGGATGAACACTGAAGCTTTCTTT
CASSLPSGMNTEAFF
>TRBJ2-1|TRBD1|NA|TRBV28
TGTGCCAGCAGGACAGGGGGAACCTACAATGAGCAGTTCTTC
CASRTGGTYNEQFF
>TRBJ1-1|NA|NA|TRBV19
TGTGCCAGTAGTGTGCGGGGGACTGAAGCTTTCTTT
CASSVRGTEAFF
>TRBJ2-2|NA|NA|TRBV5-5
TGTGCCAGCAGCACCCAAACGGGGTATGGCGGGGAGCTGTTTTTT
CASSTQTGYGGELFF
>TRBJ1-3|NA|NA|TRBV7-2
TGTGCCAGCAGCCGGTTGCAGGGTACAGGAAACACCATATATTTT
CASSRLQGTGNTIYF
>TRBJ2-3|NA|NA|TRBV9
TGTGCCAGCAGCGTAGGAGGGACTTTGGCGGCAGATACGCAGTATTTT
CASSVGGTLAADTQYF